This TCR beta chain comes out of a study of OX40 agonist ivuxolimab in advanced cancers. Germline assignment: CDR1 SGHNT and CDR2 YYREEE (reference sequence). The ends were cut back, 2 bases at V and 3 bases at J, with 8 bases in the middle. This CDR3 is 13 amino acids long. Assay used: immunoSEQ multiplex PCR; TCRdb lists only in-frame clones, some missing. Of 14,000 or so clones listed, around 64% are singletons. This clone was recorded a few times. The sequencing used CD4+ or CD8+ T cells sorted from blood, collected in a trial of the OX40 agonist ivuxolimab. This sequence was found in an adult with an advanced solid tumor such as melanoma, head and neck, liver or kidney cancer. The rearrangement joins TRBV5-4 to TRBJ2-5; D possibly corresponds to TRBD2 (6 bases). CDR3 nucleotides: TGTGCCAGCAGCTTAGGACTAAAAGAGACCCAGTACTTC. Translation: CASSLGLKETQYF. The full variable domain, with the rest looked up from reference TRBV5-4 and TRBJ2-5, is ETGVTQSPTHLIKTRGQQVTLRCSSQSGHNTVSWYQQALGQGPQFIFQYYREEENGRGNFPPRFSGLQFPNYSSELNVNALELDDSALYLCASSLGLKETQYFGPGTRLLVL.